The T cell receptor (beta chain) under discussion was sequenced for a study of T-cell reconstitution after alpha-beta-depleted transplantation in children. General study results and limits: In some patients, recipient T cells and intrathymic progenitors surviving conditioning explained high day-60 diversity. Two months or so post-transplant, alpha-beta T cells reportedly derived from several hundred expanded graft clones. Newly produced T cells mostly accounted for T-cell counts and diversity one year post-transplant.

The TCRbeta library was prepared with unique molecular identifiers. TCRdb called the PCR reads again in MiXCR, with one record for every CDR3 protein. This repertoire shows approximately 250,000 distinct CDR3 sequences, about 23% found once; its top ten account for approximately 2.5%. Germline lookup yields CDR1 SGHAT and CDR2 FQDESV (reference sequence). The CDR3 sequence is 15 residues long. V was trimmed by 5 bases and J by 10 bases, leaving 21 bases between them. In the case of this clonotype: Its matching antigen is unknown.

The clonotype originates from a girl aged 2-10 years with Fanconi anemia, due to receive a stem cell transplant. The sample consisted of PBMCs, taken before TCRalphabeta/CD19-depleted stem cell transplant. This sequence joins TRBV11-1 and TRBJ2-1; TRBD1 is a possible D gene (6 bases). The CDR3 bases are TGTGCCAGCAGCGGTGGTGGGGGCGCATACGACGAGCAGTTCTTC. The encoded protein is CASSGGGGAYDEQFF.